This TCR beta chain was profiled in a study of neurological immune-mediated disorders. Noted time point: longitudinal time-point 1 (baseline). Trimming pared 2 bases from V and 6 bases from J, leaving 20 bases between. CDR1 and CDR2 from the germline V gene are SGHTA and FQGTGA. CDR3 length: 16 residues. From the 5' RACE reads, TCRdb called clonotypes with MiXCR, one entry per CDR3 protein. The sample gives tens of thousands of distinct CDR3 sequences, roughly 13% of which show up once; around 4.3% is in the top ten. This clonotype occurred many times. The source material was PBMCs. This TCR came from a female donor with HTLV-1-associated myelopathy (HAM/TSP). This chain joins TRBV7-3 and TRBJ2-7; D is perhaps TRBD1 or TRBD2 (6 bases each). CDR3 amino acids: CASSLEGGPYRSEQYF. CDR3 bases: TGTGCCAGCAGCTTAGAAGGGGGGCCTTACCGGTCCGAGCAGTACTTC.